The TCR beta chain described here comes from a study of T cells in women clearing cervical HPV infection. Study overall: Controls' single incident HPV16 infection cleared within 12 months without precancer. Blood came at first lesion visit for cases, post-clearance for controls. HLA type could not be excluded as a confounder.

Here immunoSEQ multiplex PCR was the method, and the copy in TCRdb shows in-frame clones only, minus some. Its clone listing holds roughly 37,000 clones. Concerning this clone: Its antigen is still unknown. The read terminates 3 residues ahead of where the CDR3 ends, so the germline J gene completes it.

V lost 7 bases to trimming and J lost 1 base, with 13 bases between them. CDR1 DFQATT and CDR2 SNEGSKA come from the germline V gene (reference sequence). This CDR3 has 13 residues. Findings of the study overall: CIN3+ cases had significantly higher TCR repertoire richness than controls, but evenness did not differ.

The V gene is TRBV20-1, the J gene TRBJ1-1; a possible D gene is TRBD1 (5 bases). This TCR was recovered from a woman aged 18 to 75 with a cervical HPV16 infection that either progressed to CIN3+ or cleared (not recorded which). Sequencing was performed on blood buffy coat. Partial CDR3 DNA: TGCAGTGAATCAGGGATTGCGAACACTGAA. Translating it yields CSESGIANTE. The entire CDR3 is CSESGIANTEAFF.